These T cell receptor beta chains were read from a single sample in a study of cytomegalovirus exposure and HLA in healthy donors. The repertoire was sequenced with immunoSEQ multiplex PCR; TCRdb's copy has only in-frame clones and lacks some. The sample yields 90,000 to 100,000 clones, under 90% seen once. The sample consisted of PBMCs. The source of these receptors is a man in his fifties in good health and CMV-seronegative. CDR3s include the opening cysteine and the closing phenylalanine or tryptophan. Fields, in order: clone size, V gene, J gene, D gene, CDR3 DNA, CDR3 protein. A D gene is named only where the DNA matches it firmly. Where a row states a size, it is once, few, many or the class of an expanded clone; other rows omit it.

>-|TRBV28|TRBJ2-1|-
TGTGCCAGCAGTAGGGGGAGCTACCAGCAGTTCTTC
CASSRGSYQQFF
>once|TRBV13|TRBJ2-3|-
TGTGCCAGCAGCTTAGGCACCGGAGGGCTAGTCCTAACCACAGATACGCAGTATTTT
CASSLGTGGLVLTTDTQYF
>few|TRBV6-5|TRBJ1-2|TRBD1
TGTGCCAGCAGTCGACAGGGTAGCTACACCTTC
CASSRQGSYTF
>-|TRBV5-6|TRBJ2-7|TRBD2
TGTGCCAGCAGCTCGTATGGGGGGGTGGGGGGCGAGCAGTACTTC
CASSSYGGVGGEQYF
>-|TRBV6-6|TRBJ2-1|TRBD2
TGTGCCAGCAGTTGGGGGGGAGATGAGCAGTTCTTC
CASSWGGDEQFF
>-|TRBV7-9|TRBJ2-1|TRBD2
TGTGCCAGCAGCTCCTCCCGGGGGGGCCGGTCGGGCAATGAGCAGTTCTTC
CASSSSRGGRSGNEQFF
>-|TRBV5-1|TRBJ2-1|TRBD2
TGCGCCAGCTACCCGGGACTAGCCTCGGCCAATGAGCAGTTCTTC
CASYPGLASANEQFF
>-|TRBV5-4|TRBJ2-5|TRBD2
TGTGCCAGCAGCAAGGGACTAGCGGGAGGGGAGACCCAGTACTTC
CASSKGLAGGETQYF
>-|TRBV11-2|TRBJ2-1|-
TGTGCCAGCAGCTTAGATCGGACTGGAAATGAGCAGTTCTTC
CASSLDRTGNEQFF
>-|TRBV6-6|TRBJ2-5|-
TGTGCCAGCATCCGCAGGGAAGAAGAGACCCAGTACTTC
CASIRREEETQYF
>-|TRBV4-3|TRBJ1-2|-
TGCGCCAGCAGCCAAGAGTCTGGGGAGTATGGCTACACCTTC
CASSQESGEYGYTF
>-|TRBV10-1|TRBJ2-2|TRBD2
TGCGCCAGCAGTGATTTTTCGGGAGGGACCGGGGAGCTGTTTTTT
CASSDFSGGTGELFF
>-|TRBV21-1|TRBJ1-1|-
TGTGCCAGCAGCGCGGAGACAGGGTGGGAAACTGAAGCTTTCTTT
CASSAETGWETEAFF
>-|TRBV6-1|TRBJ1-1|TRBD1
TGTGCCAGCAGTGAATTAGGGGGCCCGAACACTGAAGCTTTCTTT
CASSELGGPNTEAFF
>few|TRBV2|TRBJ2-7|-
TGTGCCAGCAGTGAAGTGGGGGGTTACTACGAGCAGTACTTC
CASSEVGGYYEQYF
>-|TRBV2|TRBJ2-2|TRBD1
TGTGCCAGCAGAGATTGGACAGGGCGGACCGGGGAGCTGTTTTTT
CASRDWTGRTGELFF
>-|TRBV5-6|TRBJ2-7|TRBD1
TGTGCCAGCAGCTTGGATAGGGGGCTCGAGCAGTACTTC
CASSLDRGLEQYF
>-|TRBV29-1|TRBJ2-7|-
TGCAGCGTTGAAGATTTGGGGGGTGAGCAGTACTTC
CSVEDLGGEQYF
>-|TRBV9|TRBJ2-7|-
TGTGCCAGCAGCGTAGAGGGAGGCTTAGCCTACGAGCAGTACTTC
CASSVEGGLAYEQYF
>-|TRBV6-5|TRBJ2-1|-
TGTGCCAGCAGTTACTCCACAGGTCACTACAATGAGCAGTTCTTC
CASSYSTGHYNEQFF
>-|TRBV28|TRBJ2-7|TRBD1
TGTGCCAGCAGTTCCCCCTATTTCCGGGACAGGGATTCCGAGCAGTACTTC
CASSSPYFRDRDSEQYF
>-|TRBV19|TRBJ1-1|-
TGTGCCAGTAGTATAGATCTACAGGGCCCAGGGAACACTGAAGCTTTCTTT
CASSIDLQGPGNTEAFF
>-|TRBV19|TRBJ2-1|-
TGTGCCAGTAGTCTAACGGACTACCTCAATGAGCAGTTCTTC
CASSLTDYLNEQFF
>-|TRBV11-2|TRBJ1-5|TRBD1
TGTGCCAGCAGCTTCGGGACAGGGGTCAACCAGCCCCAGCATTTT
CASSFGTGVNQPQHF
>once|TRBV7-9|TRBJ2-3|-
TGTGCCAGCAGCTTAGAAGGGGGTACGCAGTATTTT
CASSLEGGTQYF
>-|TRBV9|TRBJ2-5|-
TGTGCCAGCAGCGTAGGAGCAGGGGCAAAAGAGACCCAGTACTTC
CASSVGAGAKETQYF
>-|TRBV6-5|TRBJ2-5|TRBD2
TGTGCCAGCAGGGCCGCGGGAGGTTCCAAGACCCAGTACTTC
CASRAAGGSKTQYF
>-|TRBV6-1|TRBJ1-4|TRBD1
TGTGCCAGCAGTGCGCGGGGGGACAGAGCTAATGAAAAACTGTTTTTT
CASSARGDRANEKLFF
>-|TRBV10-3|TRBJ2-3|TRBD2
TGTGCCATCAGTATAGGGACTACCTCTAGCACAGATACGCAGTATTTT
CAISIGTTSSTDTQYF
>-|TRBV5-4|TRBJ2-1|-
TGTGCCAGCTCGCTAGGGGCAGGGGCCTACAATGAGCAGTTCTTC
CASSLGAGAYNEQFF
>-|TRBV10-3|TRBJ1-1|-
TGTGCCATCAGTGAAGATTGGAGGGAAGACGAGGGCGATGGCACTGAAGCTTTCTTT
CAISEDWREDEGDGTEAFF
>few|TRBV5-4|TRBJ2-5|TRBD2
TGTGCCAGCAGCTTGGAGGTAGCGGGAGGGCCGGAGACCCAGTACTTC
CASSLEVAGGPETQYF
>-|TRBV7-3|TRBJ2-2|-
TGTGCCAGCAGCCCACAAGCGGCCGGGGAGCTGTTTTTT
CASSPQAAGELFF
>-|TRBV29-1|TRBJ1-3|-
TGCAGCGTGACTTCTGGAAACACCATATATTTT
CSVTSGNTIYF
>once|TRBV9|TRBJ2-7|TRBD2
TGTGCCAGCAGCGTAGGTGGGACTAGCGGGATGGGCGAGCAGTACTTC
CASSVGGTSGMGEQYF
>-|TRBV28|TRBJ2-7|-
TGTGCCAGCAGTTTAAGCTCCGAGCAGTACTTC
CASSLSSEQYF
>-|TRBV2|TRBJ1-2|TRBD1
TGTGCCAGCAGTGAAAGGGGGCGACAGTATGGCTACACCTTC
CASSERGRQYGYTF
>-|TRBV5-4|TRBJ2-3|TRBD1
TGTGCCAGCAGCTTATGGACAGGGGGCACAGATACGCAGTATTTT
CASSLWTGGTDTQYF
>-|TRBV10-3|TRBJ2-3|TRBD2
TGTGCCACCACGAGTACTAGCGGACGCACAGATACGCAGTATTTT
CATTSTSGRTDTQYF
>-|TRBV30|TRBJ1-6|TRBD1
TGTGCCTGGGTGACAGGGAGCTCCTATAATTCACCCCTCCACTTT
CAWVTGSSYNSPLHF
>-|TRBV4-1|TRBJ1-6|TRBD1
TGCGCCAGCAGAACGGACAGGAGCTCCTATAATTCACCCCTCCACTTT
CASRTDRSSYNSPLHF
>-|TRBV7-9|TRBJ2-2|-
TGTGCCAGCACCCAGAGGGGGGAGCTGTTTTTT
CASTQRGELFF
>once|TRBV27|TRBJ1-5|TRBD1
TGTGCCAGCAGTCCCAGGAACAGGGGCCGCAATCAGCCCCAGCATTTT
CASSPRNRGRNQPQHF
>-|TRBV2|TRBJ1-1|-
TGTGCCAGCAGGATAGACAGGCATCGCCTATTT
CASRIDRHRLF
>-|TRBV28|TRBJ2-7|-
TGTGCCAGCAGGGGGGGTCTAGACGAGCAGTACTTC
CASRGGLDEQYF
>-|TRBV2|TRBJ2-2|-
TGTGCCAGCAGTGTGTTAGTCCCCGCCTCCGGGGAGCTGTTTTTT
CASSVLVPASGELFF
>once|TRBV4-1|TRBJ2-2|-
TGCGCCAGCAGCCTCAGGCAGGCTAGGGAGGGGGGCACCGGGGAGCTGTTTTTT
CASSLRQAREGGTGELFF
>-|TRBV6-5|TRBJ1-5|-
TGTGCCAGCAGCGCCCGGGGTCAGCCCCAGCATTTT
CASSARGQPQHF
>-|TRBV6-1|TRBJ2-3|-
TGTGCCACCCAGTCGCTAGGTGGGTCCGCTGATACGCAGTATTTT
CATQSLGGSADTQYF
>-|TRBV6-5|TRBJ2-7|-
TGTGCCAGCAGTTACTCATGGACACCATCTATCACCGAGCAGTACTTC
CASSYSWTPSITEQYF
>-|TRBV6-5|TRBJ2-1|-
TGTGCCAGCAGCTCTAATTACAATGAGCAGTTCTTC
CASSSNYNEQFF
>-|TRBV4-1|TRBJ1-4|TRBD1
TGCGCCAGCAGCCAAAAGGGACAGGGGTTGGGAACTAATGAAAAACTGTTTTTT
CASSQKGQGLGTNEKLFF
>-|TRBV7-2|TRBJ2-6|-
TGTGCCAGCAGTGGAAGAAATGCGGGCCGCGAGGGGGCCAACGTCCTGACTTTC
CASSGRNAGREGANVLTF
>-|TRBV6-6|TRBJ1-3|-
TGTGCCAGCACCCCAGACAGGCTCTCTGGAAACACCATATATTTT
CASTPDRLSGNTIYF
>few|TRBV7-3|TRBJ2-1|TRBD2
TGTGCCAGCAGCTTTATTCCGGGACTAGCGGGAGGTCAGGCACACAATGAGCAGTTCTTC
CASSFIPGLAGGQAHNEQFF